These 8 T cell receptor beta chains were sequenced from one sample in a study of cytomegalovirus exposure and HLA in healthy donors. Vbeta (60) and Jbeta (13) primers were used in the PCR. Assay used: immunoSEQ multiplex PCR; TCRdb lists only in-frame clones, some missing. The sample comprises around 120,000 clones, roughly 78% of which are singletons, and approximately 6% rests with the top ten. The sequencing sample was made of PBMCs. These receptors were taken from a woman aged 35 to 49 in good health and CMV-seronegative.

The chain is built from TRBV4-2 and TRBJ2-7, with 9 positions matching TRBD2. The trim removed 4 bases at V and 4 bases at J, leaving 8 bases unmatched. CDR3 length equals 15 residues. The germline gives CDR1 LGHNA, CDR2 YNFKEQ. CDR3 sequence reads: CASSRLSGGSYEQYF. CDR3 nucleotides: TGTGCCAGCAGCCGACTTAGCGGGGGTTCGTACGAGCAGTACTTC.

The sample holds a few counts of this clone. This chain joins TRBV28 and TRBJ2-7, with 10 bases matching TRBD1. The CDR3 covers 13 residues. V trimming: 6 bases; J trimming: 4 bases; junction bases outside the gene matches: 3. Germline V lookup: CDR1 MDHEN, CDR2 SYDVKM. The CDR3 spells CASRTGGAYEQYF. As DNA, the CDR3 is TGTGCCAGCAGGACAGGGGGCGCTTACGAGCAGTACTTC.

For this clone: At one end, the junction sequence differs from germline, possibly due to a read error. The CDR3 region has the DNA TGTGCCAGCAGCTTGCAGCTGACCGGGGAGCTGTCTTTT. Its translation: CASSLQLTGELSF. The chain has TRBV7-9 and TRBJ2-2, with a weak D call TRBD2 (5 bases). The CDR3 covers 13 residues. Germline CDR1 SEHNR, CDR2 FQNEAQ (reference sequence).

The J gene is TRBJ2-7, the V gene TRBV7-9, with unresolved D. The V gene's germline CDR1 is SEHNR and CDR2 FQNEAQ (reference sequence). This CDR3 is built from 15 residues. Trimming removed 1 base from V and 3 bases from J, with 13 bases in between. In DNA form, the CDR3 reads TGTGCCAGCAGCTTAGACGGCGGAGCCAGCTACGAGCAGTACTTC. It encodes CASSLDGGASYEQYF.

This chain connects TRBV5-1 to TRBJ2-1, with D possibly TRBD2 on 6 matching bases. This CDR3 contains 15 residues. Per the germline V gene, CDR1 is SGHRS and CDR2 is YFSETQ. Between the trimmed V and J ends, which lost 4 bases and 0 bases, there was a span of 11 bases. The CDR3 here is CASSPTAGSYNEQFF. CDR3 coding DNA: TGCGCCAGCAGCCCCACAGCGGGCTCCTACAATGAGCAGTTCTTC.

This chain uses TRBV2 with TRBJ2-1, with 12 bases fitting TRBD2. Germline V gene sequence: CDR1 SNHLY, CDR2 FYNNEI. With V trimmed by 2 bases and J by 7 bases, 9 bases remained unmatched. This CDR3 contains 17 residues. The CDR3 spells CASSELLAGGLGNEQFF. CDR3 sequence (DNA): TGTGCCAGCAGTGAATTACTAGCGGGAGGTTTAGGGAATGAGCAGTTCTTC.

J is TRBJ2-5 and V is TRBV2; D perhaps matches TRBD2 (6 bases). This CDR3 region has 14 residues. V was cut by 4 bases and J by 3 bases, with 12 bases left in between. CDR1 is SNHLY, CDR2 FYNNEI, per germline. The CDR3 nucleotides read TGTGCCAGCAGTGGGTTGGGGGGAAAAGAGACCCAGTACTTC. This codes for CASSGLGGKETQYF.

The rearrangement links TRBV2 to TRBJ2-7; D might be TRBD1 (6 bases). The V gene's germline CDR1 is SNHLY and CDR2 FYNNEI. The length of the CDR3 is 14 residues. V lost 0 bases, J lost 6 bases, and 12 bases lay in between. The DNA of the CDR3 is TGTGCCAGCAGTGAAGCGCGACAGGACGGCGAGCAGTACTTC. Its protein product is CASSEARQDGEQYF.